This section outlines one T cell receptor (beta chain) sequence together with its context. Antigen: not known. The CDR3 totals 14 residues. Germline CDR1 is SGHVS and CDR2 is FNYEAQ. The germline V and J ends were trimmed by 1 base and 8 bases, with 12 bases remaining between them. The data originate from a study of T-cell memory formation after mild COVID-19. Study context: Clusters of TCRs were largely donor specific. Overall study findings and caveats: Clonal second-wave expansions that peaked on day 37 had unconfirmed SARS-CoV-2 specificity. Pre-infection memory carried some responding clones, suggesting that cross-reactive memory joined.

Using constant-segment primers, 5'RACE produced TCR alpha and TCR beta cDNA libraries carrying sample barcodes and UMIs. One entry per CDR3 protein, called by TCRdb with MiXCR from the 5' RACE reads. In the table there are tens of thousands of distinct CDR3 sequences, 14% of which are singletons. Material: PBMCs or a T cell subset sorted from them (not recorded which). This rearrangement joins TRBV7-6 to TRBJ2-1; D tentatively reads TRBD1 or TRBD2 (5 bases each). The TCR sequence derives from an adult woman who had mild COVID-19 (a few samples of this study predate the infection). Cell type and time point are not known. CDR3 protein: CASSLGGEFDEQFF. For the CDR3, the DNA is TGTGCCAGCAGCTTAGGAGGGGAGTTCGATGAGCAGTTCTTC.